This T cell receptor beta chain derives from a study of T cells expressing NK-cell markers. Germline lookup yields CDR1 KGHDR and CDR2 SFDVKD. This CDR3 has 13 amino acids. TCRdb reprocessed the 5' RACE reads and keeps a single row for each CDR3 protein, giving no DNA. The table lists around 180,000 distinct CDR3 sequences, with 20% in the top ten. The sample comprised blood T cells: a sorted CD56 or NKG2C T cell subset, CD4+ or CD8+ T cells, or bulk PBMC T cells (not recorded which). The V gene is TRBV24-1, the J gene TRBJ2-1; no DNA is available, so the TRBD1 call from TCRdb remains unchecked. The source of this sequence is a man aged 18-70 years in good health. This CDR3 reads CATSDYTGVAQFF.